This T cell receptor (beta chain) is drawn from a study of CD8 T cells in Susac syndrome. Sequencing of TCR beta drew on CD8+ and CD4+ T cells from blood. This CDR3 contains 14 residues. CDR1 and CDR2 (germline): GTSNPN, SVGIG (reference sequence). With 2 bases clipped from V and 6 bases from J, the junction kept 8 bases outside the gene matches. A quantity of about 0.45 to 1 ug RNA underwent reverse transcription using random hexamers. Across 54 Vbeta and 13 Jbeta, TCR beta CDR3 was amplified with immunoSEQ multiplex PCR. From the immunoSEQ multiplex PCR reads, TCRdb called clonotypes with MiXCR, one entry per CDR3 protein. The sample contains about 300,000 distinct CDR3 sequences, approximately 85% of which appear only once.

What was sequenced was CD8+ T cells from PBMCs. The TCR was taken from a human donor with multiple sclerosis. The J gene is TRBJ2-7, the V gene TRBV30; 9 positions agree with TRBD2. CDR3 DNA: TGTGCCTGGAGTTCTGGGACTAGCTTCCTCGAGCAGTACTTC. Amino acid sequence: CAWSSGTSFLEQYF.